These 8 T cell receptor beta chains came from one sample sequenced in a study of blood T cell repertoires in COVID-19. Sequenced by immunoSEQ multiplex PCR; TCRdb stores in-frame clones only, minus some. The sample carries around 71,000 clones, around 80% recorded once. Input material: peripheral blood. The receptors shown here come from a woman older than 75 with active or convalescent COVID-19.

A word on this clone: A much bigger clone sits one base away, suggesting this may be a read error. Other nucleotide sequences from this sample produce the same CDR3. The chain has TRBV2 and TRBJ1-6; 9 bases map to TRBD1. The trim removed 8 bases at V and 7 bases at J, leaving 12 bases unmatched. The germline V gene encodes CDR1 SNHLY and CDR2 FYNNEI. This CDR3 is 16 amino acids long. Written as DNA, the CDR3 is TGTGCCAGCTCTGCGACAGGCGGGACAGGGAATTCACCCCTCCACTTT. It translates to CASSATGGTGNSPLHF.

The chain combines TRBV7-2 with TRBJ1-2; D is possibly TRBD1 (5 bases). V was shortened by 1 base and J by 3 bases, with 9 bases between the two germline ends. Germline V gene data show CDR1 as SGHTA and CDR2 as FQGNSA. The CDR3 contains 14 residues. CDR3 DNA: TGTGCCAGCAGCTTAGAACCAGGGCACTATGGCTACACCTTC. Translating gives CASSLEPGHYGYTF.

CDR3 bases: TGTGCCAGCAGTTTAACAGATATGATAATGAACACTGAAGCTTTCTTT. It yields the protein CASSLTDMIMNTEAFF. The J gene is TRBJ1-1, the V gene TRBV28; D is unresolved. The CDR3 has 16 residues. Trimming pared 2 bases from V and 0 bases from J, leaving 13 bases between. Germline-derived CDR1 and CDR2 are MDHEN and SYDVKM.

In DNA, the CDR3 is TGTGCCAGCAGCTTAGCTCGGGGGGCGATTACTGAAGCTTTCTTT. This codes for CASSLARGAITEAFF. The chain links TRBV11-2 to TRBJ1-1; TRBD1 is a possible D gene (6 bases). V was pared by 1 base and J by 5 bases, with 14 bases between. Germline V lookup: CDR1 SGHAT, CDR2 FQNNGV. CDR3 length equals 15 residues.

The chain joins TRBV3-1 (or the pseudogene TRBV3-2) to TRBJ1-6, with D perhaps matching TRBD1 (6 bases). Deletions cut 1 base from V and 5 bases from J, with 9 bases between. Germline CDR1 reads LGHDT; CDR2 reads YNNKEL (reference sequence). CDR3 length equals 15 residues. In DNA, the CDR3 is TGTGCCAGCAGCCAAGGACAGGCCAATAATTCACCCCTCCACTTT. Protein product: CASSQGQANNSPLHF.

The J gene is TRBJ2-5, the V gene TRBV9, with 8 positions matching TRBD1. In germline, CDR1 is SGDLS, CDR2 YYNGEE. The CDR3 totals 14 residues. The V gene end was trimmed by 0 bases and the J gene end by 5 bases; junction bases not matched to a gene: 3. The CDR3 DNA follows: TGTGCCAGCAGCGTAGCGACAGGGGAGGAGACCCAGTACTTC. Amino acid sequence: CASSVATGEETQYF. The full variable domain, in which reference TRBV9 and TRBJ2-5 provide the parts outside the CDR3, is DSGVTQTPKHLITATGQRVTLRCSPRSGDLSVYWYQQSLDQGLQFLIQYYNGEERAKGNILERFSAQQFPDLHSELNLSSLELGDSALYFCASSVATGEETQYFGPGTRLLVL.

In the case of this clone: At the DNA level, this CDR3 is encoded by other sequences in the same sample as well. The chain links TRBV15 to TRBJ1-2; 9 bases map to TRBD1. Germline V CDR1 and CDR2: LNHNV, YYDKDF (reference sequence). Unmatched junction bases numbered 4, after V lost 0 bases and J lost 2 bases. This CDR3 spans 16 amino acids. The CDR3 coding sequence is TGTGCCACCAGCAGAGAAGGACAGGGGAAAAACTATGGCTACACCTTC. It translates to CATSREGQGKNYGYTF.

Only a few counts were recorded for this clone. The chain joins TRBV3-1 (or the pseudogene TRBV3-2) to TRBJ1-5, with 7 bases fitting TRBD1. CDR3 length equals 17 residues. Germline V gives CDR1 LGHDT, CDR2 YNNKEL (reference sequence). Trimming took 0 bases from V and 7 from J; bases not matched to a gene: 12. Here the CDR3 DNA reads TGTGCCAGCAGCCAAGATCAGGGTGTACAGGGGAGGCAGCCCCAGCATTTT. This translates into CASSQDQGVQGRQPQHF.